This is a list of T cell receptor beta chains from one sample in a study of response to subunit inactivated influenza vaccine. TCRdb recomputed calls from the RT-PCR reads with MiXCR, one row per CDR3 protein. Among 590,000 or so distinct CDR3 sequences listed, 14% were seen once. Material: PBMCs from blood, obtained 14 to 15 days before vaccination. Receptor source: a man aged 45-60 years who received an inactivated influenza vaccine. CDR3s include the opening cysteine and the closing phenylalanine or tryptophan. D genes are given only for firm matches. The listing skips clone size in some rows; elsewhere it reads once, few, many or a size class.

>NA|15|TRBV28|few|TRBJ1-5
CASSSGRRGRQPQHF
TGTGCCAGCAGCTCCGGGAGGAGGGGACGACAGCCCCAGCATTTT
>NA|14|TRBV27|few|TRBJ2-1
CASSWAPEDNEQFF
TGTGCCAGCAGTTGGGCGCCAGAAGACAATGAGCAGTTCTTC
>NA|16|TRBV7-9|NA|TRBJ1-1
CASRTRLGARDTEAFF
TGTGCCAGCAGGACCCGGCTAGGGGCGAGGGACACTGAAGCTTTCTTT
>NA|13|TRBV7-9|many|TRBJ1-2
CASSLPANYGYTF
TGTGCCAGCAGCTTACCCGCTAACTATGGCTACACCTTC
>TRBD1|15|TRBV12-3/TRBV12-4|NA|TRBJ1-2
CASSPNRGPGYGYTF
TGTGCCAGCAGCCCCAACAGGGGGCCTGGCTATGGCTACACCTTC
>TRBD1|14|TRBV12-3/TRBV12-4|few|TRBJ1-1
CASILGQENTEAFF
TGTGCCAGCATCCTAGGACAGGAGAACACTGAAGCTTTCTTT
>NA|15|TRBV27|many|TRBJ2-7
CASSLSLRGGYEQYF
TGTGCCAGCAGTTTATCGCTGAGGGGGGGGTATGAGCAGTACTTC
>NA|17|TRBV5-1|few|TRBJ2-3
CASSPLLLQGSRDTQYF
TGCGCCAGCAGCCCTCTGCTATTACAGGGTAGCAGAGATACGCAGTATTTT
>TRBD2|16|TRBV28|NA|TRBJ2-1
CASSFSTSGGGNEQFF
TGTGCCAGCAGTTTTTCCACTAGCGGGGGGGGAAATGAGCAGTTCTTC
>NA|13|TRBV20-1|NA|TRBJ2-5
CSATPFNGETQYF
TGCAGTGCTACTCCATTTAATGGGGAGACCCAGTACTTC
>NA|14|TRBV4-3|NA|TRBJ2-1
CASSRGRQYNEQFF
TGCGCCAGCAGCCGAGGAAGACAGTACAATGAGCAGTTCTTC
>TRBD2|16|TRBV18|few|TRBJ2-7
CASSRPLAGGAHEQYF
TGTGCCAGCTCACGACCACTAGCGGGAGGGGCCCACGAGCAGTACTTC
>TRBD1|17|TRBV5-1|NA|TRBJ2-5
CASRGSLDRGYQETQYF
TGCGCCAGCAGGGGAAGTTTGGACAGGGGTTACCAAGAGACCCAGTACTTC
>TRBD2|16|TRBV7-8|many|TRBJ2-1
CASSLPPGLGSNEQFF
TGTGCCAGCAGCTTACCCCCGGGACTAGGAAGCAATGAGCAGTTCTTC
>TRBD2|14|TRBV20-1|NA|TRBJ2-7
CSATSGRGLYEQYF
TGCAGTGCTACCTCGGGGCGGGGGTTATACGAGCAGTACTTC
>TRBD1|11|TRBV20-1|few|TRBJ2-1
CSAGDSNEQFF
TGCAGTGCTGGGGACAGCAATGAGCAGTTCTTC
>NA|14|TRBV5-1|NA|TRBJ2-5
CASSPTGQGETQYF
TGCGCCAGCAGCCCGACTGGGCAGGGTGAGACCCAGTACTTC
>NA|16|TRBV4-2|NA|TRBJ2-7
CASSQDIGERPYEQYF
TGTGCCAGCAGCCAAGATATCGGGGAAAGGCCATACGAGCAGTACTTC
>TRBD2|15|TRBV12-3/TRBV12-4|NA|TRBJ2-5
CASSFTGEGAETQYF
TGTGCCAGCAGTTTTACGGGGGAGGGCGCAGAGACCCAGTACTTC
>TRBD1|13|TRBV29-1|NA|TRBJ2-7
CSVKGQGAYEQYF
TGCAGCGTAAAAGGACAGGGGGCGTACGAGCAGTACTTC
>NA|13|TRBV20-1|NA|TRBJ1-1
CSASERGNTEAFF
TGCAGTGCTAGTGAACGTGGGAACACTGAAGCTTTCTTT